These T cell receptor beta chains were read from a single sample in a study of blood T cell repertoires in COVID-19. Method: immunoSEQ multiplex PCR; TCRdb's copy keeps in-frame clones and lacks some. There are nearly 90,000 clones in the sample; 88% occur only once, and under 0.6% lies in the top ten. Sequencing input: peripheral blood. Source of these receptors: a man between 60 and 70 years old with acute or convalescent COVID-19. Both conserved end residues are part of each CDR3. Fields, in order: clone size, V gene, D gene, J gene, CDR3 length, CDR3 DNA, CDR3 protein. D genes are given only for firm matches. Size is omitted from some rows. Given values are once, few, many or a class for expanded clones.

-	TRBV29-1	TRBD1	TRBJ2-7	12	TGCAGCGTTACAGGGGGCCCCTACGAGCAGTACTTC	CSVTGGPYEQYF
-	TRBV6-5	TRBD1	TRBJ1-2	14	TGTGCCAGCAACCTAGGAGGGGGCGCGGATGGCTACACCTTC	CASNLGGGADGYTF
-	TRBV2	TRBD1	TRBJ1-1	15	TGTGCCAGCAGGGGGACAGGTGCTATGAACACTGAAGCTTTCTTT	CASRGTGAMNTEAFF
once	TRBV5-5	TRBD1	TRBJ1-5	14	TGTGCCAGCAGCCGTGGACAGGACAATCAGCCCCAGCATTTT	CASSRGQDNQPQHF
-	TRBV7-2	-	TRBJ2-1	13	TGTGCCAGCAGCTCCCCCCCTCACAATGAGCAGTTCTTC	CASSSPPHNEQFF
-	TRBV19	-	TRBJ2-4	17	TGTGCCAGTAGTATAGATTTTAGGGCACAATACGGGGGAATTCAGTACTTC	CASSIDFRAQYGGIQYF
-	TRBV18	-	TRBJ2-5	14	TGTGCCAGCTCACCAGTTAAGGGGAAACAGACCCAGTACTTC	CASSPVKGKQTQYF
-	TRBV19	TRBD2	TRBJ2-7	16	TGTGCCAGTAGTGACAGAGGACTAGCGGGGAATTACGAGCAGTACTTC	CASSDRGLAGNYEQYF
-	TRBV9	-	TRBJ1-2	16	TGTGCCAGCAGCGGGAATACCATCGGACAGTACTATGGCTACACCTTC	CASSGNTIGQYYGYTF
few	TRBV18	TRBD1	TRBJ2-2	16	TGTGCCAGCTCACTACAGGGGGCGACTAACACCGGGGAGCTGTTTTTT	CASSLQGATNTGELFF
-	TRBV6-4	TRBD1	TRBJ2-1	14	TGTGCCAGCAGTGGGACAGGGGATAACAATGAGCAGTTCTTC	CASSGTGDNNEQFF